These 24 T cell receptor beta chains were sequenced from one sample in a study of T cells in Graves' hyperthyroidism and ophthalmopathy. The TCR beta CDR3 regions underwent amplification using RNA transcripts as the source. Researchers ran a first-round RT-PCR on the TCR CDR3 using the HTBI primer set. TCRdb fed the multiplex PCR reads into MiXCR, producing one record per CDR3 protein. Of 300,000 to 450,000 distinct CDR3 sequences detected, about 15% appear once; the ten largest clones hold around a third. The sequenced material came from blood. These receptors were collected from a woman aged 25 to 39 with Graves' hyperthyroidism that later progressed to Graves' ophthalmopathy.

This clonotype occurred a few times. The rearrangement uses TRBV12-3 or TRBV12-4 and TRBJ1-5; D unclear. The ends were cut back, 5 bases at V and 5 bases at J, with 22 bases in the middle. The CDR3 runs 17 residues. The CDR3, as DNA: TGTGCCAGCAGTCTCTTCCTTGGACCGAGAATGCATCAGCCCCAGCATTTT. It codes for CASSLFLGPRMHQPQHF.

The chain has TRBV20-1 and TRBJ2-7; TRBD1 matches 8 bases. CDR3 length: 14 residues. With 2 bases clipped from V and 6 bases from J, the junction kept 9 bases outside the gene matches. The germline V gene has CDR1 DFQATT and CDR2 SNEGSKA (reference sequence). The CDR3 nucleotides read TGCAGTGCTAGATCCAATGCAGGGGGCGTCGAGCAGTACTTC. This translates into CSARSNAGGVEQYF.

The table lists this clonotype with many counts. The chain couples TRBV27 to TRBJ2-1; the match to TRBD2 covers 8 bases. The CDR3 has 17 residues. Germline CDR1 reads MNHEY; CDR2 reads SMNVEV (reference sequence). V gave up 2 bases and J gave up 7 bases; unmatched junction bases: 13. CDR3 sequence (DNA): TGTGCCAGCAGTTTAAACTTGCAAGCGGGAGAAAGTAATGAGCAGTTCTTC. It translates to CASSLNLQAGESNEQFF.

This clonotype was found many times. The gene calls are TRBV7-9 and TRBJ2-1, with D possibly TRBD1 on 5 matching bases. Germline V lookup: CDR1 SEHNR, CDR2 FQNEAQ (reference sequence). CDR3 size: 14 residues. Trimming shortened V by 5 bases and J by 13 bases, and 21 bases separated the two germline ends. The CDR3 sequence is CASSAGQGRSGQFF. CDR3 DNA: TGTGCCAGCAGCGCAGGCCAGGGAAGGTCCGGACAGTTCTTC.

This clonotype was recorded many times. J is TRBJ2-4 and V is TRBV12-3 or TRBV12-4; a possible D gene is TRBD2 (6 bases). This CDR3 has 14 residues. V was shortened by 7 bases and J by 0 bases, with 10 bases between the two germline ends. The CDR3 nucleotides are TGTGCCAGCACTTGGGGGGTAGCCAAAAACATTCAGTACTTC. It encodes CASTWGVAKNIQYF.

The chain recombines TRBV20-1 with TRBJ1-2; 7 nucleotides match TRBD1. The CDR3 spans 14 residues. V dropped 8 bases and J dropped 2; count of bases not matched to a gene: 11. Germline lookup yields CDR1 DFQATT and CDR2 SNEGSKA (reference sequence). Written as DNA, the CDR3 is TGCAGTCCGTTAAAGACAGGGAGGAACTATGGCTACACCTTC. Its translation is CSPLKTGRNYGYTF.

Only a few counts were recorded for this clonotype. This chain joins TRBV9 and TRBJ1-4; D gene ambiguous. The CDR3 spans 14 residues. Germline CDR1 is SGDLS and CDR2 is YYNGEE. Trimming shortened V by 3 bases and J by 0 bases, and 6 bases separated the two germline ends. This CDR3 reads CASSADATNEKLFF. The CDR3 nucleotides are TGTGCCAGCAGCGCGGACGCAACTAATGAAAAACTGTTTTTT.

In this sample, this clonotype turned up many times. The rearrangement joins TRBV28 to TRBJ2-7; 7 nucleotides agree with TRBD1. With V trimmed by 5 bases and J by 2 bases, 12 bases remained unmatched. Germline V gives CDR1 MDHEN, CDR2 SYDVKM. CDR3 length equals 16 residues. The DNA for the CDR3 is TGTGCCAGCAGTCCCCTGGTGGGGGACAGACCCTACGAGCAGTACTTC. Amino acids: CASSPLVGDRPYEQYF. Full variable domain (rest looked up from reference TRBV28 and TRBJ2-7): DVKVTQSSRYLVKRTGEKVFLECVQDMDHENMFWYRQDPGLGLRLIYFSYDVKMKEKGDIPEGYSVSREKKERFSLILESASTNQTSMYLCASSPLVGDRPYEQYFGPGTRLTVT.

This clonotype was found once. V gene TRBV19 combines with J gene TRBJ2-2; tentative D call: TRBD2 (6 bases). CDR1 is LNHDA and CDR2 is SQIVND in the germline V gene (reference sequence). The CDR3 spans 17 residues. Deletions cut 1 base from V and 3 bases from J, with 15 bases between. The CDR3 DNA sequence: TGTGCCAGTAGTATAGGGGCCATGGGGGGAGACACCGGGGAGCTGTTTTTT. Its protein is CASSIGAMGGDTGELFF.

This clonotype was detected many times. This sequence joins TRBV11-2 and TRBJ2-2; the match to TRBD2 covers 7 bases. J lost 9 bases, V lost 3 bases, and 13 bases had no gene match. This CDR3 contains 16 residues. CDR1 SGHAT and CDR2 FQNNGV come from the germline V gene. The CDR3 nucleotides are TGTGCCAGCAGCTTGGGTAGCGGGCCTAACTTTTGGGAGCTGTTTTTT. Protein sequence: CASSLGSGPNFWELFF. Combining the CDR3 with reference TRBV11-2 and TRBJ2-2 gives the whole variable domain EAGVAQSPRYKIIEKRQSVAFWCNPISGHATLYWYQQILGQGPKLLIQFQNNGVVDDSQLPKDRFSAERLKGVDSTLKIQPAKLEDSAVYLCASSLGSGPNFWELFFGEGSRLTVL.

In its sample, this clonotype was seen a few times. The chain joins TRBV4-1 to TRBJ2-1; D not certain. Trimming shortened V by 2 bases and J by 0 bases, and 14 bases separated the two germline ends. In germline, CDR1 is MGHRA, CDR2 YSYEKL. The CDR3 consists of 17 residues. The CDR3 reads CASSQRTQTISYNEQFF. The CDR3 nucleotides read TGCGCCAGCAGCCAACGGACGCAAACGATCTCCTACAATGAGCAGTTCTTC.

This clonotype was found a few times. V is TRBV19 and J is TRBJ1-5; D perhaps matches TRBD1 (5 bases). CDR3 length equals 15 residues. V was pared by 3 bases and J by 5 bases, with 14 bases between. The germline CDR1 and CDR2 sequences are LNHDA and SQIVND (reference sequence). The DNA for the CDR3 is TGTGCCAGTAGTATCGGAACCGGGGGTTATCAGCCCCAGCATTTT. Translated, it gives CASSIGTGGYQPQHF.

This clonotype was picked up a small number of times. V gene TRBV5-1 combines with J gene TRBJ2-2; perhaps TRBD2 as D (5 bases). This CDR3 is built from 12 residues. Trimming took off 3 bases at V and 10 bases at J, with 10 bases between the two ends. Germline assignment: CDR1 SGHRS and CDR2 YFSETQ. This chain's CDR3 is CASSSGIPELFF. The CDR3 DNA sequence: TGCGCCAGCAGCTCCGGGATCCCGGAGCTGTTTTTT.

The V gene is TRBV6-5, the J gene TRBJ2-4; TRBD1 agrees at 9 bases. Unmatched junction bases numbered 15, after V lost 0 bases and J lost 0 bases. This CDR3 comprises 21 residues. Germline CDR1 reads MNHEY; CDR2 reads SVGAGI. The CDR3 sequence: CASSYSKAGTGIRLAKNIQYF. DNA of the CDR3: TGTGCCAGCAGTTACTCGAAAGCCGGGACAGGGATTCGGCTAGCCAAAAACATTCAGTACTTC.

V usage is TRBV28 and J usage is TRBJ2-7, with D possibly matching TRBD2 (5 bases). Germline CDR1 and CDR2: MDHEN and SYDVKM. V was clipped by 2 bases and J by 0 bases, with 8 bases between them. CDR3 length: 14 residues. The CDR3 reads CASSLRDYSYEQYF. The CDR3 nucleotides are TGTGCCAGCAGTTTACGGGATTACTCCTACGAGCAGTACTTC.

This clonotype was recorded at least ten times. The chain uses TRBV4-1 and TRBJ1-1, with no clear D. The V end was cut by 0 bases, the J end by 4 bases, with 12 bases between. Germline CDR1 and CDR2: MGHRA and YSYEKL. This CDR3 has 15 residues. CDR3 sequence (DNA): TGCGCCAGCAGCCAAGAAGGGCGTTCGGGCACTGAAGCTTTCTTT. Its translation is CASSQEGRSGTEAFF.

The genes are TRBV7-2 and TRBJ1-4; 7 bases fit TRBD1. V dropped 5 bases and J dropped 7; count of bases not matched to a gene: 10. Per the germline V gene, CDR1 is SGHTA and CDR2 is FQGNSA. The CDR3 has 15 amino acids. CDR3 loop: CASSLGTVYGEKLFF. For the CDR3, the DNA is TGTGCCAGCAGCCTGGGGACAGTCTACGGTGAAAAACTGTTTTTT.

There are many counts of this clonotype. This chain links TRBV25-1 with TRBJ2-5, with unresolved D. The CDR3 totals 13 residues. Germline V gives CDR1 MGHDK, CDR2 SYGVNS. V was shortened by 0 bases and J by 5 bases, with 7 bases between the two germline ends. The CDR3 sequence is CASSEYFNETQYF. In DNA, the CDR3 is TGTGCCAGCAGTGAATATTTTAACGAGACCCAGTACTTC.

The rearrangement uses TRBV19 and TRBJ2-1; 15 nucleotides line up with TRBD2. V shed 10 bases, J shed 4 bases, and the junction held 5 bases outside the gene matches. This CDR3 region has 15 residues. Germline lookup yields CDR1 LNHDA and CDR2 SQIVND (reference sequence). CDR3 nucleotide sequence: TGTGCCACCCGGACTAGCGGGGGGGGGTACAATGAGCAGTTCTTC. It is translated as CATRTSGGGYNEQFF. The full variable domain, with the rest looked up from reference TRBV19 and TRBJ2-1, is DGGITQSPKYLFRKEGQNVTLSCEQNLNHDAMYWYRQDPGQGLRLIYYSQIVNDFQKGDIAEGYSVSREKKESFPLTVTSAQKNPTAFYLCATRTSGGGYNEQFFGPGTRLTVL.

The genes are TRBV7-9 and TRBJ1-3, with TRBD1 matching 8 bases. Germline V CDR1 and CDR2: SEHNR, FQNEAQ (reference sequence). The CDR3 totals 21 residues. J lost 4 bases, V lost 5 bases, and 25 bases had no gene match. This chain's CDR3 is CASSQEEFGTGGPAGGNTIYF. The DNA of the CDR3 is TGTGCCAGCAGCCAAGAAGAATTTGGGACAGGCGGTCCTGCGGGAGGAAACACCATATATTTT.

At least ten counts were recorded for this clonotype. This chain uses TRBV2 with TRBJ2-3, with TRBD1 identical over 9 bases. Trimming at V came to 6 bases and at J to 0 bases, leaving 4 bases not matched to a gene. The CDR3 runs 15 residues. Germline V gene lookup returns CDR1 SNHLY and CDR2 FYNNEI. CDR3 sequence reads: CASRRDRASTDTQYF. CDR3 coding DNA: TGTGCCAGCAGGAGGGACAGGGCTAGCACAGATACGCAGTATTTT.

This clonotype was picked up a small number of times. The chain uses TRBV27 and TRBJ2-1; the match to TRBD1 covers 7 bases. Trimming removed 6 bases from V and 2 bases from J; junction bases left unmatched: 13. This CDR3 is built from 17 residues. Germline loops: CDR1 MNHEY, CDR2 SMNVEV (reference sequence). This chain's CDR3 is CASSLSPGQPTYNEQFF. DNA of the CDR3: TGTGCCAGCAGCCTTTCTCCGGGACAGCCTACCTACAATGAGCAGTTCTTC.

This clonotype was observed many times. The genes are TRBV27 and TRBJ1-1, with a weak D call TRBD1 (5 bases). Germline lookup yields CDR1 MNHEY and CDR2 SMNVEV (reference sequence). The CDR3 has 14 residues. Trimming shortened V by 6 bases and J by 1 base, and 12 bases separated the two germline ends. The CDR3 loop reads CASRPLRANTEAFF. The CDR3 bases are TGTGCCAGCAGGCCCCTCAGGGCGAACACTGAAGCTTTCTTT.

This clonotype was recorded at least ten times. The chain is built from TRBV12-3 or TRBV12-4 and TRBJ2-1, with D maybe TRBD1 (6 bases). This CDR3 contains 14 residues. Trimming pared 6 bases from V and 4 bases from J, leaving 13 bases between. CDR3 bases: TGTGCCAGCAGCCCACAGGGCCAGTACAATGAGCAGTTCTTC. Its translation: CASSPQGQYNEQFF.